The TCR beta chain described here comes from a study of blood T cells in healthy people across ages. Study-level results: Diversity figures based on one million T cells were deemed too low.

Using a J-beta primer mix together with a sample-barcoded 5' primer, a second PCR was run for roughly 7 to 11 cycles. The template-switch adaptor, which had 12 random nucleotides, put a tag on each cDNA molecule. One entry per CDR3 protein results from TCRdb running MiXCR on the 5' RACE reads. Among over 600,000 distinct CDR3 sequences listed, about 21% were seen once. Notes on this clonotype: The antigen is unknown.

Each donor supplied roughly 9 milliliters of peripheral blood. Trimming removed 0 bases from V and 0 bases from J; junction bases left unmatched: 7. Germline CDR1 SGDLS, CDR2 YYNGEE. The CDR3 is 17 amino acids. The chain has TRBV9 and TRBJ2-3, with 7 bases fitting TRBD2. The TCR originated in a man between 65 and 79 years old in good health. Sequenced: blood. The CDR3 nucleotides read TGTGCCAGCAGCGTAGGCGGCGGGAGCTTCAGCACAGATACGCAGTATTTT. As protein: CASSVGGGSFSTDTQYF. The whole variable domain, remainder taken from reference TRBV9 and TRBJ2-3, is DSGVTQTPKHLITATGQRVTLRCSPRSGDLSVYWYQQSLDQGLQFLIQYYNGEERAKGNILERFSAQQFPDLHSELNLSSLELGDSALYFCASSVGGGSFSTDTQYFGPGTRLTVL.